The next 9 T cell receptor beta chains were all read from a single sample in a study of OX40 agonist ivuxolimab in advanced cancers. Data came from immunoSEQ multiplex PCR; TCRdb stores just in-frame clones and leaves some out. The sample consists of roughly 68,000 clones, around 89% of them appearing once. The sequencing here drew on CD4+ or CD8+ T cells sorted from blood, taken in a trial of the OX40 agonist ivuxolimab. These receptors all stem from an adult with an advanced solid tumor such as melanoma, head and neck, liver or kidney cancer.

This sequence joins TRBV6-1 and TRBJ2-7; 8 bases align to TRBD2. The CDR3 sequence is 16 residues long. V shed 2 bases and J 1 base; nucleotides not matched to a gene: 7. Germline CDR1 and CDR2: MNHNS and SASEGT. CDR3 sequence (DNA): TGTGCCAGCAGTGAATGGTTTAGCGGGGTGTCCTACGAGCAGTACTTC. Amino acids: CASSEWFSGVSYEQYF.

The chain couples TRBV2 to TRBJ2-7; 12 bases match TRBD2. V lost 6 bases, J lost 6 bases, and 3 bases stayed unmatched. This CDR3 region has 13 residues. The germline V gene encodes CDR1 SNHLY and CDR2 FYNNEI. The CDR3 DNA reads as TGTGCCAGCAGAGGACTAGCGGGGATCGAGCAGTACTTC. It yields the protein CASRGLAGIEQYF.

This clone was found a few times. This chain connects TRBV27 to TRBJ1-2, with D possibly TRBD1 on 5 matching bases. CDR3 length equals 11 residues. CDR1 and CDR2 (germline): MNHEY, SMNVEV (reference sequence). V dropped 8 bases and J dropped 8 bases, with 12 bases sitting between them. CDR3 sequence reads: CASWGTAGYTF. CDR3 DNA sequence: TGTGCCAGCTGGGGCACAGCCGGCTACACCTTC.

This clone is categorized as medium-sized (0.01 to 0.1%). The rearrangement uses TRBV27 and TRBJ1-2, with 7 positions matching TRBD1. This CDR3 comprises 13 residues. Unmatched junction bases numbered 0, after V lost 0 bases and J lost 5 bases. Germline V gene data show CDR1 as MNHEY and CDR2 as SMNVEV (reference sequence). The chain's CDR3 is CASSLSTGYGYTF. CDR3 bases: TGTGCCAGCAGTTTATCGACAGGGTATGGCTACACCTTC.

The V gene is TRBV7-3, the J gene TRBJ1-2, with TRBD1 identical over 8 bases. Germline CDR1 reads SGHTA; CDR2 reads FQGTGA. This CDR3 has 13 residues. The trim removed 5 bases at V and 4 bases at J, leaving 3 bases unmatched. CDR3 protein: CASSPTGGYGYTF. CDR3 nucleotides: TGTGCCAGCAGCCCTACAGGGGGCTATGGCTACACCTTC.

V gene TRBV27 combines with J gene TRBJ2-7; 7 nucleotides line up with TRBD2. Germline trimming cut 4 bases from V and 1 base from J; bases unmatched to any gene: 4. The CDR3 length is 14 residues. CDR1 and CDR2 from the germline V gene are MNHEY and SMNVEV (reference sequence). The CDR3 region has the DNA TGTGCCAGCAGTTCGGGAGGATTTTCCTACGAGCAGTACTTC. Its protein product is CASSSGGFSYEQYF.

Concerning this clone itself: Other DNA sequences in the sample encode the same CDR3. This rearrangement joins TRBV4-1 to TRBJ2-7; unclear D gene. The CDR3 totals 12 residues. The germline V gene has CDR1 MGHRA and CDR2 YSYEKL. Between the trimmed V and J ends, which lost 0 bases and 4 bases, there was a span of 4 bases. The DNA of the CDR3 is TGCGCCAGCAGCCAAGAGACGTACGAGCAGTACTTC. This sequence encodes CASSQETYEQYF.

The chain's CDR3 is CASSPKARYEQYF. The CDR3 bases are TGTGCCAGTAGCCCCAAGGCGAGGTACGAGCAGTACTTC. The chain combines TRBV19 with TRBJ2-7; D is undetermined. CDR3 length: 13 amino acids. The V and J ends lost 6 bases and 4 bases respectively, with 13 bases between them. The germline gives CDR1 LNHDA, CDR2 SQIVND (reference sequence).

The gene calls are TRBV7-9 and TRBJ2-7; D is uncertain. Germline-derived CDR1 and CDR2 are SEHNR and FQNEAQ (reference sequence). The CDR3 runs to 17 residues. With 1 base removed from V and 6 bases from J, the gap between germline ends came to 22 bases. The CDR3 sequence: CASSLDGLGSWSSEQYF. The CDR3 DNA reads TGTGCCAGCAGCTTAGATGGTTTAGGGTCGTGGAGTAGCGAGCAGTACTTC.